This T cell receptor (beta chain) was observed in a study of cytomegalovirus exposure and HLA in healthy donors. Study-wide results and caveats: Altogether, 150 to 200 TCR beta chains were recorded as cytomegalovirus-associated.

The CDR3 consists of 14 residues. Germline lookup yields CDR1 SGDLS and CDR2 YYNGEE. Trimming removed 2 bases from V and 4 bases from J, with 11 bases in between. Note on this clone: Its antigen is currently unknown.

The protocol was immunoSEQ multiplex PCR, while the TCRdb copy is restricted to in-frame clones and leaves out a portion. The profile shows more than 35,000 clones, around 93% of them singletons. The chain has TRBV9 and TRBJ2-3; tentative D call: TRBD1 (5 bases). This TCR derives from a man aged 18 to 29 in good health and CMV-seronegative. The sample was PBMCs. Here the CDR3 reads CASSVTSGPDTQYF. DNA of the CDR3: TGTGCCAGCAGCGTCACGTCAGGGCCAGATACGCAGTATTTT.